This T cell receptor (beta chain) originates from a study of human T cells and chemical hapten exposure. The V and J ends lost 4 bases and 5 bases, in that order; junction bases with no gene match: 12. This CDR3 is built from 17 residues. Germline V gives CDR1 SEHNR, CDR2 FQNEAQ (reference sequence). The sample's time point: pre-sensitization, week 0. The treatment is: therapeutic diphenylcyclopropenone sensitization with weekly scalp DPC. The library gave individual cDNA molecules unique molecular identifiers. TCRdb ran MiXCR on the RACE reads and lists one entry per CDR3 protein. Of around 300,000 distinct CDR3 sequences in the sample, 7.7% were seen once.

The source of this sequence is a man aged 18 to 30 with alopecia areata. Some clones in this sample may be carry-over from other donors' samples. The V and J genes are TRBV7-9 and TRBJ2-1, with 9 nucleotides matching TRBD1. Specimen: whole blood, collected in connection with sensitization to the hapten diphenylcyclopropenone (DPC). CDR3 protein: CASSSPDRGIIDNEQFF. CDR3 sequence (DNA): TGTGCCAGCAGCTCACCAGACAGGGGGATCATTGACAATGAGCAGTTCTTC.